This T cell receptor beta chain was profiled in a study of T-cell memory formation after mild COVID-19 (dated by TCRdb to 2020 to 2022). Describing the broader study: TCR sequence clusters from the two donors were largely donor specific. In a couple of donors, T-cell clones that expanded and contracted after mild COVID-19 were tracked by sequencing TCRalpha and TCRbeta repertoires over time. Two young, previously healthy adult volunteers, one female and one male, were included in the cohort.

The reads were generated on an Illumina NovaSeq 6000. TCRalpha and TCRbeta cDNA libraries were built by 5'RACE with constant-segment primers, adding sample barcodes and unique molecular identifiers. RNA was extracted from every sample with Trizol reagent. Amplification of the libraries took two PCR steps, and the second step added a second sample barcode plus Illumina TruSeq adapters. Sequencing of libraries was performed on an Illumina NovaSeq with 2 x 150 bp paired-end reads. On the study's bioinformatics: Reads were demultiplexed and collapsed into UMI-guided consensus sequences with migec v1.2.7. With mixcr v2.1.11, UMI consensuses were aligned to TRA and TRB V and J templates and assembled into clonotypes. Expanded or contracted clonotypes were those called significant by both edgeR and NoisET, with noise models trained on biological replicates. edgeR calls used a false discovery rate-adjusted p below 0.01 and a log2 fold-change threshold of 1. As an exploratory analysis of dynamics, max-normalized trajectories of the 1000 most abundant clonotypes were examined with PCA combined with hierarchical clustering. Separately sequenced CD4+ and CD8+ repertoires were used to assign a CD4 or CD8 phenotype to each responding clone. TCRdb reanalyzed the raw reads on its own, using fastp at Q25 for trimming and MiXCR for clone calling, and kept in-frame beta chains. One record per CDR3 amino acid sequence lists the most common genes and DNA. These V and J calls rely on TCRdb rather than the paper's analysis. This sample holds hundreds of thousands of distinct CDR3 sequences; 17% were observed only once. Jointly, the top ten make up around 8.1% of the sample.

Overall study results and their limits: From day 15 to 85, contracting clones showed balanced CD4/CD8 phenotypes, whereas a second wave of clones that expanded from day 15 to 37 leaned towards CD4+. Whether the second-wave clones peaking on day 37 were SARS-CoV-2 specific was not confirmed. Some responding clones were found in pre-infection memory, which suggests that pre-existing cross-reactive memory T cells took part in the SARS-CoV-2 response. Contracting CD4+ clones were found mainly in CM and EM memory subsets, while CD8+ clones were enriched in EMRA. The study included only a couple of mild cases, and larger cohorts that include severe cases with pre-infection samples were judged to be necessary.

Ficoll-Paque density gradient centrifugation was the method used to isolate PBMCs. This clonotype turned up a few times. Its target antigen remains unknown. Nothing much larger sits one base from this clone, and base qualities are not available. Including cysteine and phenylalanine, the CDR3 has 15 amino acids. Only the CDR3 region is kept as DNA, spanning 45 bases read in frame from base 1. Taken from the germline V gene, the CDR1 and CDR2 loops are MNHNS and SASEGT. V ends up 0 bases short and J 5 bases short, with an unmatched junction base count of 4. This sequence uses TRBV6-1 and TRBJ1-5; 7 middle bases align to TRBD1. Sequences were obtained from PBMCs or a T cell subset sorted from them (not recorded which). The TCR was taken from an adult woman who had mild COVID-19 (a few samples of this study predate the infection). The sample titles of this study are shuffled in the database, so cell type and time point are left out; the donor was told from shared clones. This receptor has the CDR3 CASSEAGTVYQPQHF. The sequenced DNA: TGTGCCAGCAGTGAAGCCGGGACAGTTTATCAGCCCCAGCATTTT.